These T cell receptor beta chains were read from a single sample in a study of T cells in Graves' hyperthyroidism and ophthalmopathy. MiXCR, applied by TCRdb to the multiplex PCR reads, yields one record per CDR3 protein. The table shows around 200,000 distinct CDR3 sequences, with 15% to 20% occurring only once. The specimen sequenced was blood. These receptors were collected from a middle-aged man with Graves' hyperthyroidism. Both conserved end residues are part of each CDR3. The D gene is left open where the match is weak. Some rows mark clone size as missing; the rest say once, few, many or name a class of expanded clone.

TRBJ1-5 | - | - | TRBV28 | CASSGGGPPYSNQPQHF | TGTGCCAGCAGCGGGGGGGGGCCTCCTTATAGCAATCAGCCCCAGCATTTT
TRBJ2-3 | - | TRBD2 | TRBV30 | CAWSRSALNSGRGDTQYF | TGTGCCTGGAGTCGGTCCGCCTTAAATAGCGGGAGAGGGGATACGCAGTATTTT
TRBJ2-7 | many | - | TRBV29-1 | CSVEDRRSGEQYF | TGCAGCGTTGAAGATCGGCGGTCAGGGGAGCAGTACTTC
TRBJ2-2 | many | TRBD1 | TRBV10-3 | CAISENGGQGGTGELFF | TGTGCCATCAGTGAGAACGGAGGACAGGGCGGAACCGGGGAGCTGTTTTTT
TRBJ1-2 | - | - | TRBV28 | CASSRTGSARYTF | TGTGCCAGCAGCCGAACAGGGAGTGCACGCTACACCTTC
TRBJ2-2 | many | - | TRBV4-1 | CASSQVLKSNTGELFF | TGCGCCAGCAGCCAAGTCTTAAAGAGTAATACCGGGGAGCTGTTTTTT
TRBJ2-3 | many | - | TRBV7-2 | CASTLFWGGTDTQYF | TGTGCCAGCACCTTGTTCTGGGGGGGCACAGATACGCAGTATTTT
TRBJ1-5 | many | - | TRBV30 | CVWQPQHF | TGTGTGTGGCAGCCCCAGCATTTT
TRBJ2-4 | many | - | TRBV27 | CASSLLTDVSQGLNIQYF | TGTGCCAGCAGTCTACTCACCGACGTCAGTCAGGGGTTAAACATTCAGTACTTC
TRBJ1-6 | few | TRBD1 | TRBV7-2 | CASSPGQGGFLYNSPLHF | TGTGCCAGCAGCCCCGGACAGGGTGGATTTCTATATAATTCACCCCTCCACTTT
TRBJ2-7 | many | - | TRBV7-8 | CASSLVREGNEQYF | TGTGCCAGCAGCTTAGTTCGGGAAGGCAACGAGCAGTACTTC
TRBJ1-1 | many | TRBD1 | TRBV9 | CASSVGTGWGTEAFF | TGTGCCAGCAGCGTCGGGACAGGGTGGGGCACTGAAGCTTTCTTT
TRBJ2-3 | many | - | TRBV5-1 | CASSSGVAQYF | TGCGCCAGCAGCTCCGGGGTGGCGCAGTATTTT
TRBJ2-7 | many | - | TRBV29-1 | CSVGEFEQYF | TGCAGCGTTGGTGAGTTCGAGCAGTACTTC
TRBJ2-3 | many | - | TRBV2 | CATHEGPNTDTQYF | TGTGCTACCCACGAAGGGCCCAACACAGATACGCAGTATTTT
TRBJ1-5 | many | - | TRBV6-1 | CASTGGDSSNQPQHF | TGTGCCAGCACAGGAGGAGACTCTAGCAATCAGCCCCAGCATTTT
TRBJ1-2 | few | - | TRBV18 | CASSPTAPGNQGYTF | TGTGCCAGCTCACCTACCGCCCCAGGGAACCAGGGCTACACCTTC
TRBJ2-7 | few | - | TRBV11-3 | CASSSLRWRNASYEQYF | TGTGCCAGCAGCTCCCTGCGTTGGCGGAATGCGTCCTACGAGCAGTACTTC
TRBJ1-4 | few | TRBD1 | TRBV7-9 | CASSLGQGVEKLFF | TGTGCCAGCAGCTTGGGACAGGGGGTTGAAAAACTGTTTTTT
TRBJ2-1 | many | - | TRBV3-1 | CASSPTPGGEQFF | TGTGCCAGCAGCCCGACCCCCGGCGGTGAGCAGTTCTTC